This T cell receptor (beta chain) was obtained from a study of blood T cells in healthy people across ages. Next came a second PCR, run for roughly 7 to 12 cycles, which used a sample-barcoded 5' primer along with a J-beta primer mix. MiXCR was run by TCRdb on the 5' RACE reads, yielding one entry per CDR3 protein. The table has 550,000 to 750,000 distinct CDR3 sequences, approximately 21% seen once. Regarding this clonotype: What it binds is unknown.

The germline CDR1 and CDR2 sequences are DFQATT and SNEGSKA (reference sequence). V dropped 8 bases and J dropped 1 base, with 11 bases sitting between them. This CDR3 is built from 12 residues. Overall study findings and caveats: Among T cells, TCR beta diversity per million cells dropped roughly linearly as age rose. TCR beta diversity tracked closely with naive T cell percentage.

The sample taken for sequencing was blood. This sequence was found in a man aged 70 or older in good health. This sequence joins TRBV20-1 and TRBJ1-1, with unresolved D. CDR3 in DNA: TGCAGTACACACCGGGGGAACACTGAAGCTTTCTTT. Amino acid sequence: CSTHRGNTEAFF.